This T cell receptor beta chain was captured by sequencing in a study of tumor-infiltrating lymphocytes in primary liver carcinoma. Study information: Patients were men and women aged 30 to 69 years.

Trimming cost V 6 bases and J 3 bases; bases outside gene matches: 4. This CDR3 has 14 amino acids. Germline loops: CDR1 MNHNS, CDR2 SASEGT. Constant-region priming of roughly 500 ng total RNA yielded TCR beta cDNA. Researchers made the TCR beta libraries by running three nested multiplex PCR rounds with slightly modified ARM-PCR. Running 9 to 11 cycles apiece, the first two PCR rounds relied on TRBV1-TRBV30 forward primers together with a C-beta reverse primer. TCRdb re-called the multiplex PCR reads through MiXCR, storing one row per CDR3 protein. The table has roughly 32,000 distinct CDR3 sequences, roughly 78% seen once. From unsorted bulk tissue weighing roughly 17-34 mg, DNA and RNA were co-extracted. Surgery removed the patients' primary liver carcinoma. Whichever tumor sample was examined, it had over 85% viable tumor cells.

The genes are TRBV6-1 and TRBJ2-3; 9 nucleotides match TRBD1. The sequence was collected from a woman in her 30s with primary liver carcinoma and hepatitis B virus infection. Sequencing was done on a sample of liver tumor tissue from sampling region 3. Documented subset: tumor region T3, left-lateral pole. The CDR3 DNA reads TGTGCCAGCAGGTCACAGGGGGCAACAGATACGCAGTATTTT. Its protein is CASRSQGATDTQYF.